This T cell receptor (beta chain) was sequenced in a study of T cell changes during pregnancy in multiple sclerosis. Germline V CDR1 and CDR2: MGHRA, YSYEKL. The CDR3 is 14 amino acids. Trimming took off 0 bases at V and 3 bases at J, with 9 bases between the two ends. Sequencing was performed with immunoSEQ multiplex PCR; in TCRdb, only in-frame clones are kept and a portion is missing. This table has about 59,000 clones, around 94% appearing once. The V gene is TRBV4-1, the J gene TRBJ2-7; maybe TRBD2 (6 bases). This clonotype originated in a female donor with multiple sclerosis, enrolled in a pregnancy study. This material consisted of CD8+ T cells from peripheral blood mononuclear cells, taken after pregnancy. CDR3 sequence (DNA): TGCGCCAGCAGCCAAGATCCGGGGGACTACGAGCAGTACTTC. Amino acid sequence: CASSQDPGDYEQYF.